The present T cell receptor (beta chain) was sequenced within a study of blood T cell repertoires in COVID-19. Only in-frame clones appear in the TCRdb table, and some are missing; sequencing was by immunoSEQ multiplex PCR. The sample has 350,000 to 450,000 clones; about 89% are singletons. Deletions cut 7 bases from V and 8 bases from J, with 9 bases between. The CDR3 has 11 amino acids. Germline V gene sequence: CDR1 KGHDR, CDR2 SFDVKD. The V gene is TRBV24-1, the J gene TRBJ2-3; D uncertain. The sample taken for sequencing was PBMCs or T cells enriched from blood (not recorded which). The clonotype comes from a woman aged 40 to 50 who had been exposed to COVID-19. CDR3 loop: CATSLSGTQYF. For the CDR3, the DNA is TGTGCCACCAGCCTGAGTGGTACGCAGTATTTT.